The 24 T cell receptor beta chains below were found in one sample sequenced in a study of T cells in localized non-small cell lung cancer. Generated by immunoSEQ multiplex PCR, the TCRdb table keeps only in-frame clones and is missing some. The repertoire holds more than 30,000 clones, with 88% as singletons. Sequenced material: peripheral blood mononuclear cells, taken before any cancer treatment. These receptors were obtained from a woman aged 35 to 70 with stage III lung adenocarcinoma.

This chain links TRBV11-1 with TRBJ1-2; D possibly corresponds to TRBD1 (6 bases). The germline gives CDR1 SGHAT, CDR2 FQDESV (reference sequence). The ends were cut back, 6 bases at V and 7 bases at J, with 15 bases in the middle. The CDR3 consists of 13 residues. The DNA for the CDR3 is TGTGCCAGCAGTATTAGACAGGACTCTGGCTACACCTTC. Translating it yields CASSIRQDSGYTF.

The chain links TRBV10-3 to TRBJ1-3; D may be TRBD1 (6 bases). The CDR3 totals 14 residues. V lost 6 bases to trimming and J lost 2 bases, with 11 bases between them. Germline CDR1 reads ENHRY; CDR2 reads SYGVKD. CDR3 coding DNA: TGTGCCATCAGAGGGGCAGGGGCTGGAAACACCATATATTTT. Protein: CAIRGAGAGNTIYF.

The gene calls are TRBV5-1 and TRBJ2-3, with TRBD1 matching 7 bases. Trimming at V came to 4 bases and at J to 2 bases, leaving 4 bases not matched to a gene. The germline V gene encodes CDR1 SGHRS and CDR2 YFSETQ. The CDR3 sequence is 14 residues long. CDR3 nucleotide sequence: TGCGCCAGCAGCAGAGGGACAGCCACAGATACGCAGTATTTT. Translation gives CASSRGTATDTQYF.

The J gene is TRBJ2-2, the V gene TRBV6-5, with 7 bases lining up with TRBD1. The CDR3 extends over 15 amino acids. CDR1 and CDR2 (germline): MNHEY, SVGAGI. V shed 1 base, J shed 7 bases, and the junction held 6 bases outside the gene matches. CDR3 residues: CASSYLTGWGGELFF. CDR3 sequence (DNA): TGTGCCAGCAGTTACTTGACAGGGTGGGGCGGGGAGCTGTTTTTT.

V gene TRBV4-1 combines with J gene TRBJ2-1; D unclear. Germline assignment: CDR1 MGHRA and CDR2 YSYEKL. V lost 5 bases and J 0 bases, leaving 29 bases between the germline ends. The CDR3 loop spans 21 amino acids. For the CDR3, the DNA is TGCGCCAGCAGCAAGATCCCCTTGGGCTCGATGGGGTCGAGCTCCTACAATGAGCAGTTCTTC. Translating gives CASSKIPLGSMGSSSYNEQFF.

Here the CDR3 reads CASSPAGTEQYF. Written as DNA, the CDR3 is TGTGCCAGCTCACCGGCGGGGACCGAGCAGTACTTC. The gene calls are TRBV18 and TRBJ2-7, with D perhaps matching TRBD2 (6 bases). The CDR3 loop spans 12 amino acids. Between the trimmed V and J ends, which lost 3 bases and 6 bases, there was a span of 9 bases. CDR1 is KGHSH and CDR2 is LQKENI in the germline V gene.

Written as DNA, the CDR3 is TGTGCCAGCAGCTTCGCAGGGATAAGCTACGAGCAGTACTTC. It is translated as CASSFAGISYEQYF. The genes are TRBV7-9 and TRBJ2-7, with D tentatively TRBD1 (5 bases). The CDR3 covers 14 residues. Trimming cost V 3 bases and J 3 bases, with 12 bases left between them. Germline assignment: CDR1 SEHNR and CDR2 FQNEAQ (reference sequence). Looking up the rest from reference TRBV7-9 and TRBJ2-7 gives the full variable domain: DTGVSQNPRHKITKRGQNVTFRCDPISEHNRLYWYRQTLGQGPEFLTYFQNEAQLEKSRLLSDRFSAERPKGSFSTLEIQRTEQGDSAMYLCASSFAGISYEQYFGPGTRLTVT.

Here the CDR3 DNA reads TGTGCCAGCACCCTGGTCTCCTATAATTCACCCCTCCACTTT. Translating it yields CASTLVSYNSPLHF. The rearrangement joins TRBV7-2 to TRBJ1-6; D remains unclear. The germline V and J ends were trimmed by 7 bases and 0 bases, with 7 bases remaining between them. This CDR3 contains 14 residues. Germline CDR1 reads SGHTA; CDR2 reads FQGNSA.

V and J are TRBV9 and TRBJ2-7; 7 bases line up with TRBD1. Germline CDR1 is SGDLS and CDR2 is YYNGEE. J was trimmed by 2 bases and V by 2 bases; bases with no gene match: 4. CDR3 length: 14 residues. CDR3 amino acids: CASSVQGVPYEQYF. The DNA for the CDR3 is TGTGCCAGCAGCGTGCAGGGGGTCCCCTACGAGCAGTACTTC. Full variable domain (missing parts from reference TRBV9 and TRBJ2-7): DSGVTQTPKHLITATGQRVTLRCSPRSGDLSVYWYQQSLDQGLQFLIQYYNGEERAKGNILERFSAQQFPDLHSELNLSSLELGDSALYFCASSVQGVPYEQYFGPGTRLTVT.

CDR3 protein: CASSKEGLAGLQETQYF. CDR3 in DNA: TGTGCCAGCAGCAAAGAGGGACTAGCGGGCCTCCAAGAGACCCAGTACTTC. The chain is built from TRBV21-1 and TRBJ2-5; TRBD2 was called by the table and not checked on the DNA. TRBV21-1 is noted as a pseudogene. This CDR3 spans 17 amino acids.

The gene calls are TRBV5-1 and TRBJ2-7, with 13 bases identical to TRBD2. Germline loops: CDR1 SGHRS, CDR2 YFSETQ. The CDR3 is 15 amino acids. V was pared by 3 bases and J by 3 bases, with 3 bases of the junction left unmatched. CDR3 nucleotides: TGCGCCAGCAGCTGGACTAGCGGGAGTATCTACGAGCAGTACTTC. This gives the protein CASSWTSGSIYEQYF.

The J gene is TRBJ2-1, the V gene TRBV4-1; D remains unclear. Germline CDR1 and CDR2: MGHRA and YSYEKL. The CDR3 runs to 18 residues. Trimming cost V 0 bases and J 0 bases, with 15 bases left between them. The CDR3 sequence: CASSQDISLVGSYNEQFF. In DNA form, the CDR3 reads TGCGCCAGCAGCCAAGATATCAGCCTCGTAGGCTCCTACAATGAGCAGTTCTTC.

The V and J genes are TRBV6-5 and TRBJ1-1, with TRBD1 matching over 8 bases. V was clipped by 3 bases and J by 11 bases; unmatched bases: 11. Germline V lookup: CDR1 MNHEY, CDR2 SVGAGI. The CDR3 contains 14 residues. The CDR3 region is CASSYSGGQVKAFF. The DNA for the CDR3 is TGTGCCAGCAGTTATTCCGGGGGACAGGTTAAGGCTTTCTTT.

V and J are TRBV5-4 and TRBJ2-3; 12 bases line up with TRBD2. The CDR3 is 18 amino acids. Germline assignment: CDR1 SGHNT and CDR2 YYREEE (reference sequence). V was clipped by 2 bases and J by 4 bases; unmatched bases: 11. The chain's CDR3 is CASSLVGLAGGQSDTQYF. The CDR3 DNA is TGTGCCAGCAGCTTAGTAGGGCTAGCGGGGGGGCAGTCAGATACGCAGTATTTT.

The chain has TRBV6-6 and TRBJ1-2; tentative D call: TRBD1 (5 bases). The CDR3 loop spans 16 amino acids. CDR1 is MNHNY and CDR2 is SVGAGI in the germline V gene (reference sequence). With 5 bases removed from V and 1 base from J, the gap between germline ends came to 17 bases. CDR3 loop: CASSQTSTDLNYGYTF. DNA for the CDR3: TGTGCCAGCAGTCAAACTTCGACAGACCTTAACTATGGCTACACCTTC.

This chain links TRBV2 with TRBJ1-2; D is unresolved. The germline CDR1 and CDR2 sequences are SNHLY and FYNNEI. The CDR3 contains 13 residues. Between the trimmed V and J ends, which lost 4 bases and 3 bases, there was a span of 9 bases. In nucleotides, the CDR3 is TGTGCCAGCAGTGTTAGACGGGACTATGGCTACACCTTC. Protein product: CASSVRRDYGYTF.

The chain couples TRBV10-3 to TRBJ1-1; no clear D. Germline V lookup: CDR1 ENHRY, CDR2 SYGVKD. This CDR3 has 15 residues. V was trimmed by 0 bases and J by 8 bases, leaving 16 bases between them. CDR3 sequence: CAISESQRLSGEAFF. CDR3 bases: TGTGCCATCAGTGAGTCGCAGCGGTTATCGGGGGAAGCTTTCTTT.

The gene calls are TRBV27 and TRBJ2-7, with D possibly matching TRBD2 (5 bases). In germline, CDR1 is MNHEY, CDR2 SMNVEV (reference sequence). The V and J ends lost 9 bases and 3 bases respectively, with 18 bases between them. The CDR3 extends over 14 amino acids. CDR3: CARRGGDRDYEQYF. The CDR3 DNA reads TGTGCCAGAAGAGGAGGAGACCGAGACTACGAGCAGTACTTC.

The chain combines TRBV5-5 with TRBJ1-6; possible D gene TRBD1, 5 bases. Between the trimmed V and J ends, which lost 3 bases and 8 bases, there was a span of 18 bases. The CDR3 has 16 amino acids. CDR1 and CDR2 from the germline V gene are SGHKS and YYEKEE (reference sequence). CDR3 DNA sequence: TGTGCCAGCAGCTCCTTCGATGGGACCGGTTATTCACCCCTCCACTTT. Its translation: CASSSFDGTGYSPLHF.

In DNA, the CDR3 is TGTGCCAGTAGTCCCACAGGGTTCGGCTATGGCTACACCTTC. It is translated as CASSPTGFGYGYTF. The chain joins TRBV19 to TRBJ1-2; D may be TRBD1 (6 bases). The V and J ends lost 5 bases and 4 bases respectively, with 14 bases between them. CDR3 length: 14 amino acids. CDR1 and CDR2 (germline): LNHDA, SQIVND (reference sequence).

V gene TRBV11-2 combines with J gene TRBJ2-7, with 9 bases fitting TRBD2. The CDR3 is made up of 13 amino acids. The V segment lost 6 bases and the J segment 3 bases; nucleotides outside the gene matches: 3. CDR1 and CDR2 (germline): SGHAT, FQNNGV. The CDR3 here is CASRAGGSYEQYF. The CDR3 DNA reads as TGTGCCAGCAGAGCGGGGGGCAGCTACGAGCAGTACTTC.

The J gene is TRBJ2-7, the V gene TRBV7-2; 12 bases agree with TRBD1. CDR3 length: 17 amino acids. CDR1 and CDR2 (germline): SGHTA, FQGNSA. Trimming took 1 base from V and 5 from J; bases not matched to a gene: 9. The DNA for the CDR3 is TGTGCCAGCAGCTTAGGCCCGGCGGGACAGGGGGCGCACGAGCAGTACTTC. The encoded protein is CASSLGPAGQGAHEQYF.

CDR3 nucleotides: TGTGCCAGTAGTTTGGGGGCCGGGGATCAGCCCCAGCATTTT. This translates into CASSLGAGDQPQHF. The chain combines TRBV19 with TRBJ1-5; tentative D call: TRBD1 (6 bases). Trimming took 5 bases from V and 5 from J, leaving 13 bases between them. Germline V gene data show CDR1 as LNHDA and CDR2 as SQIVND (reference sequence). This CDR3 spans 14 amino acids.

The chain uses TRBV30 and TRBJ2-1; D not resolved. Germline CDR1 and CDR2: GTSNPN and SVGIG (reference sequence). Between the trimmed V and J ends, which lost 0 bases and 1 base, there was a span of 4 bases. The CDR3 contains 13 residues. The CDR3 loop is CAWSVNSYNEQFF. For the CDR3, the DNA is TGTGCCTGGAGTGTGAATTCCTACAATGAGCAGTTCTTC.